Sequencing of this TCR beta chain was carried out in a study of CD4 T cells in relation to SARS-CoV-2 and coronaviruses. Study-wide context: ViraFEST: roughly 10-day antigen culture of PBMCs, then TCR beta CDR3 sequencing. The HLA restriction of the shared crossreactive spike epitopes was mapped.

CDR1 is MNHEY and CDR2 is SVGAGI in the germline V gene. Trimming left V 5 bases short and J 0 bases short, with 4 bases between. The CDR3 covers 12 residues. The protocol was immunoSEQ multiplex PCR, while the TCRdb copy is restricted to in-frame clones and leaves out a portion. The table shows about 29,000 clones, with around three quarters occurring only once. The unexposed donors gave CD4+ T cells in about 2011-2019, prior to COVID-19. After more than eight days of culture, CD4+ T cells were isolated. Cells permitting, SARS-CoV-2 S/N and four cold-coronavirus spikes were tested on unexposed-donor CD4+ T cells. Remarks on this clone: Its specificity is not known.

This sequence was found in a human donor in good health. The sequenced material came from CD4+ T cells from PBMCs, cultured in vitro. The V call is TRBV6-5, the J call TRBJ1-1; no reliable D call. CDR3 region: CASSNMNTEAFF. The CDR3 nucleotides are TGTGCCAGCAGTAACATGAACACTGAAGCTTTCTTT.